Listed below are T cell receptor beta chains from one sample, sequenced in a study of blood T cells in healthy people across ages. One entry per CDR3 protein, called by TCRdb with MiXCR from the 5' RACE reads. Here the sample spans about 510,000 distinct CDR3 sequences, 27% being singletons. This same sample was also part of a study on T cells of mothers and their children.

What was sequenced was blood. The origin of the receptors is a boy aged 2 to 10 in good health. The CDR3 runs from the conserved cysteine through the conserved F or W. D genes are given only for firm matches. The size of a clone is reported for some rows only, either as once, few or many, or as a class for expanded clones.

. TRBJ2-5 TRBV7-6 . CASSFNPGTYKETQYF TGTGCCAGCAGCTTTAATCCTGGGACATACAAAGAGACCCAGTACTTC
many TRBJ2-7 TRBV3-1 TRBD2 CASSQQDLAGGYEQYF TGTGCCAGCAGCCAACAAGATCTAGCGGGAGGCTACGAGCAGTACTTC
few TRBJ2-1 TRBV3-1 TRBD2 CASSPRRGLAGNYNEQFF TGTGCCAGCAGCCCCCGACGGGGACTAGCGGGAAACTACAATGAGCAGTTCTTC
few TRBJ2-5 TRBV18 . CASSPRSGQQETQYF TGTGCCAGCTCACCACGGTCAGGACAGCAAGAGACCCAGTACTTC
. TRBJ2-7 TRBV27 TRBD1 CASSGTEVYEQYF TGTGCCAGCAGCGGGACAGAGGTTTACGAGCAGTACTTC
. TRBJ2-4 TRBV12-3/TRBV12-4 . CASSVSGTKNIQYF TGTGCCAGCAGTGTCAGCGGCACCAAAAACATTCAGTACTTC
few TRBJ1-1 TRBV5-1 . CASSSRAANTEAFF TGCGCCAGCAGCTCCCGGGCTGCGAACACTGAAGCTTTCTTT
. TRBJ2-1 TRBV5-1 TRBD2 CASSSVLAGGHNEQFF TGCGCCAGCAGCTCCGTTCTAGCGGGGGGGCACAATGAGCAGTTCTTC
few TRBJ2-5 TRBV20-1 . CSGELQETQYF TGCAGCGGGGAACTGCAAGAGACCCAGTACTTC
. TRBJ1-2 TRBV11-2 TRBD1 CASSTRQGHTWDYGYTF TGTGCCAGCAGCACCCGACAGGGGCATACGTGGGACTATGGCTACACCTTC
. TRBJ2-7 TRBV30 . CAWSVSGSPPYEQYF TGTGCCTGGAGTGTATCGGGGTCTCCCCCCTACGAGCAGTACTTC
. TRBJ2-7 TRBV2 . CASSDAQGPYEQYF TGTGCCAGCAGTGATGCCCAGGGGCCCTACGAGCAGTACTTC
once TRBJ2-5 TRBV10-3 TRBD1 CAIRSEQGEETQYF TGTGCCATCAGGTCGGAACAGGGGGAAGAGACCCAGTACTTC
. TRBJ2-7 TRBV3-1 . CASSQGGADEQYF TGTGCCAGCAGCCAAGGAGGGGCCGACGAGCAGTACTTC
. TRBJ1-2 TRBV2 . CASSVFTQGGNGYTF TGTGCCAGCAGTGTCTTCACACAGGGAGGGAATGGCTACACCTTC
. TRBJ1-1 TRBV11-2 . CASSSVQGYTEAFF TGTGCCAGCAGCTCCGTTCAAGGCTACACTGAAGCTTTCTTT
many TRBJ2-5 TRBV7-7 . CASSFDSRETQYF TGTGCCAGCAGCTTTGACAGCAGGGAGACCCAGTACTTC
once TRBJ2-7 TRBV10-3 TRBD1 CAISGPGQGAEEQYF TGTGCCATCAGTGGTCCGGGACAGGGGGCGGAAGAGCAGTACTTC
. TRBJ1-2 TRBV5-5 . CASSTIGRSYGYTF TGTGCCAGCAGCACCATTGGACGAAGCTATGGCTACACCTTC
once TRBJ2-3 TRBV7-2 . CASSLGPGNTDTQYF TGTGCCAGCAGCTTAGGGCCGGGAAACACAGATACGCAGTATTTT
. TRBJ1-4 TRBV12-3/TRBV12-4 . CASSLEGGGATNEKLFF TGTGCCAGCAGTTTAGAGGGCGGAGGGGCAACTAATGAAAAACTGTTTTTT
few TRBJ2-7 TRBV5-1 . CASSLRAAGPGEQYF TGCGCCAGCAGCTTGCGGGCGGCGGGGCCAGGGGAGCAGTACTTC
many TRBJ2-2 TRBV6-4 TRBD1 CASRGEGTENTGELFF TGTGCCAGCAGAGGAGAAGGGACAGAGAACACCGGGGAGCTGTTTTTT
. TRBJ2-3 TRBV20-1 . CSARAGGLSTDTQYF TGCAGTGCTAGAGCTGGGGGGCTTAGCACAGATACGCAGTATTTT
. TRBJ2-6 TRBV25-1 . CASSDTGTGANVLTF TGTGCCAGCAGTGACACAGGGACCGGGGCCAACGTCCTGACTTTC
many TRBJ2-5 TRBV29-1 . CSVIGQQETQYF TGCAGCGTTATCGGACAGCAAGAGACCCAGTACTTC
. TRBJ2-7 TRBV24-1 . CATSDLLSGTQYF TGTGCCACCAGTGATTTGCTCTCCGGGACTCAGTACTTC
. TRBJ2-7 TRBV20-1 . CSARAGTNYEQYF TGCAGTGCTAGAGCCGGGACAAACTACGAGCAGTACTTC
. TRBJ1-6 TRBV7-2 . CASSAPWGQNNSPLHF TGTGCCAGCAGCGCCCCGTGGGGGCAGAATAATTCACCCCTCCACTTT
. TRBJ1-2 TRBV20-1 . CSARTPPGVEGSNYGYTF TGCAGTGCTAGAACCCCACCTGGCGTGGAAGGTTCTAACTATGGCTACACCTTC
. TRBJ1-1 TRBV5-8 TRBD1 CASSWGQGAGTEAFF TGTGCCAGCAGCTGGGGACAGGGGGCTGGCACTGAAGCTTTCTTT
. TRBJ2-3 TRBV29-1 . CSVRAGLERGGTDTQYF TGCAGCGTCCGGGCGGGGCTGGAACGTGGGGGCACAGATACGCAGTATTTT
. TRBJ1-4 TRBV19 TRBD1 CASRTGGVIEKLFF TGTGCCAGTCGCACAGGGGGCGTCATAGAAAAACTGTTTTTT
many TRBJ2-7 TRBV3-1 . CASSGGIQYF TGTGCCAGCAGCGGCGGGATTCAGTACTTC
. TRBJ1-1 TRBV29-1 . CSVPTRDLAEAFF TGCAGCGTCCCGACAAGGGATCTTGCTGAAGCTTTCTTT
few TRBJ2-1 TRBV27 . CASSFYRNNEQFF TGTGCCAGCAGTTTCTACAGAAACAATGAGCAGTTCTTC